A selection of T cell receptor beta chains follows, all from one sample in a study of control samples from healthy donors and cancer patients. Here immunoSEQ multiplex PCR was the method, and the copy in TCRdb shows in-frame clones only, minus some. This sample has roughly 400,000 clones, with 80% to 95% found just once. The sample comprised PBMCs. The receptors were gathered from a man aged 35-49 years with head and neck cancer. The CDR3 runs from the conserved cysteine through the conserved F or W. D genes are given only for firm matches. Size values are once, few and many counts, or a class for expanded clones, and some rows have none.

len | j_gene | v_gene | abundance | d_gene | CDR3aa | CDR3nt
12 | TRBJ1-3 | TRBV6-5 | once | NA | CASVSSGNTIYF | TGTGCCAGCGTGAGTTCTGGAAACACCATATATTTT
13 | TRBJ1-4 | TRBV29-1 | NA | NA | CSVYLQGNEKLFF | TGCAGCGTTTATCTACAGGGTAATGAAAAACTGTTTTTT
15 | TRBJ2-3 | TRBV14 | NA | NA | CASSQLILGTDTQYF | TGTGCCAGCAGCCAGCTAATACTCGGCACAGATACGCAGTATTTT
14 | TRBJ2-7 | TRBV2 | NA | NA | CASSERGRAYEQYF | TGTGCCAGCAGTGAACGGGGCAGGGCCTACGAGCAGTACTTC
12 | TRBJ1-1 | TRBV7-3 | NA | TRBD1 | CASGQGAAEAFF | TGTGCCAGCGGACAGGGGGCGGCTGAAGCTTTCTTT
16 | TRBJ2-2 | TRBV30 | once | TRBD2 | CAWSVWRGARTGELFF | TGTGCCTGGAGTGTATGGCGGGGGGCAAGGACCGGGGAGCTGTTTTTT
14 | TRBJ2-7 | TRBV19 | NA | TRBD1 | CASRETGGDYEQYF | TGTGCCAGTAGAGAAACAGGGGGCGACTACGAGCAGTACTTC
14 | TRBJ2-2 | TRBV19 | NA | NA | CASSIWADTGELFF | TGTGCCAGTAGTATCTGGGCGGACACCGGGGAGCTGTTTTTT
13 | TRBJ2-7 | TRBV11-1 | NA | NA | CASNKGSTYEQYF | TGTGCCAGCAATAAGGGATCGACCTACGAGCAGTACTTC
17 | TRBJ1-1 | TRBV19 | NA | NA | CASSTLYGQRGNTEAFF | TGTGCCAGTAGTACCCTCTACGGACAGCGGGGGAACACTGAAGCTTTCTTT
15 | TRBJ2-7 | TRBV6-5 | NA | NA | CASSSTRQRAYEQYF | TGTGCCAGCAGCAGTACCCGGCAGAGAGCCTACGAGCAGTACTTC
14 | TRBJ2-5 | TRBV10-3 | NA | NA | CAISESLREETQYF | TGTGCCATCAGTGAGTCGTTAAGGGAAGAGACCCAGTACTTC
13 | TRBJ2-7 | TRBV18 | NA | NA | CASSPGPKYEQYF | TGTGCCAGCTCACCGGGCCCCAAGTACGAGCAGTACTTC
18 | TRBJ1-1 | TRBV3-1/TRBV3-2 | NA | TRBD1 | CASSQGPRGSILNTEAFF | TGTGCCAGCAGCCAAGGCCCCAGGGGGTCCATCTTGAACACTGAAGCTTTCTTT
17 | TRBJ2-6 | TRBV29-1 | few | NA | CSAETWQDGSGANVLTF | TGCAGCGCCGAAACGTGGCAGGACGGATCTGGGGCCAACGTCCTGACTTTC
16 | TRBJ2-5 | TRBV18 | NA | NA | CASSPRAEYVKETQYF | TGTGCCAGCTCACCAAGGGCAGAATATGTAAAAGAGACCCAGTACTTC
19 | TRBJ1-4 | TRBV4-3 | NA | NA | CASSQDWAGLTSTNEKLFF | TGCGCCAGCAGCCAAGATTGGGCAGGGCTCACTTCTACTAATGAAAAACTGTTTTTT
13 | TRBJ2-3 | TRBV7-3 | NA | NA | CASSSFETDTQYF | TGTGCCAGCAGCTCCTTTGAGACAGATACGCAGTATTTT
16 | TRBJ2-3 | TRBV7-2 | NA | NA | CASSLRDPRNTDTQYF | TGTGCCAGCAGCTTACGGGACCCAAGGAACACAGATACGCAGTATTTT
15 | TRBJ2-5 | TRBV6-5 | NA | TRBD2 | CASSYGVAGEETQYF | TGTGCCAGCAGTTACGGAGTAGCGGGGGAAGAGACCCAGTACTTC
13 | TRBJ1-6 | TRBV7-2 | NA | NA | CASSLKGNSPLHF | TGTGCCAGCAGCTTAAAGGGGAATTCACCCCTCCACTTT
13 | TRBJ2-5 | TRBV7-2 | NA | NA | CASSLGTGETQYF | TGTGCCAGCAGCTTAGGGACGGGGGAGACCCAGTACTTC
14 | TRBJ2-3 | TRBV28 | NA | NA | CASIGTGFTDTQYF | TGTGCCAGCATCGGAACAGGGTTCACAGATACGCAGTATTTT
13 | TRBJ1-5 | TRBV4-1 | NA | NA | CASSMDGNQPQHF | TGCGCCAGCAGCATGGACGGCAATCAGCCCCAGCATTTT
14 | TRBJ2-7 | TRBV11-1 | once | TRBD2 | CASSWTSGNYEQYF | TGTGCCAGCAGCTGGACTAGCGGGAACTACGAGCAGTACTTC
12 | TRBJ2-7 | TRBV19 | once | NA | CASNDANYEQYF | TGTGCCAGTAATGATGCCAACTACGAGCAGTACTTC
15 | TRBJ2-2 | TRBV30 | NA | TRBD2 | CAWSVRGGGAGELFF | TGTGCCTGGAGTGTACGAGGCGGGGGGGCCGGGGAGCTGTTTTTT
13 | TRBJ2-7 | TRBV7-8 | NA | NA | CASSFGQSYEQYF | TGTGCCAGCAGCTTTGGGCAGAGCTACGAGCAGTACTTC
14 | TRBJ1-4 | TRBV30 | NA | NA | CAWEPTSRSEKLFF | TGTGCCTGGGAGCCGACCTCGAGGAGTGAAAAACTGTTTTTT
17 | TRBJ2-6 | TRBV7-2 | NA | NA | CASSFQHENSGANVLTF | TGTGCCAGCAGCTTCCAACATGAGAACTCTGGGGCCAACGTCCTGACTTTC
11 | TRBJ2-1 | TRBV12-3/TRBV12-4 | NA | NA | CASSKGNEQFF | TGTGCCAGCAGTAAGGGAAATGAGCAGTTCTTC
16 | TRBJ2-1 | TRBV3-1/TRBV3-2 | once | TRBD1 | CASSYGQTGSYNEQFF | TGTGCCAGCAGCTACGGGCAGACAGGGTCCTACAATGAGCAGTTCTTC
17 | TRBJ1-1 | TRBV9 | NA | NA | CASSGSQNREGNTEAFF | TGTGCCAGCAGCGGAAGCCAGAACAGGGAAGGAAACACTGAAGCTTTCTTT
15 | TRBJ1-4 | TRBV5-1 | NA | TRBD1 | CASSVTGRTNEKLFF | TGCGCCAGCAGCGTGACAGGGAGAACCAATGAAAAACTGTTTTTT